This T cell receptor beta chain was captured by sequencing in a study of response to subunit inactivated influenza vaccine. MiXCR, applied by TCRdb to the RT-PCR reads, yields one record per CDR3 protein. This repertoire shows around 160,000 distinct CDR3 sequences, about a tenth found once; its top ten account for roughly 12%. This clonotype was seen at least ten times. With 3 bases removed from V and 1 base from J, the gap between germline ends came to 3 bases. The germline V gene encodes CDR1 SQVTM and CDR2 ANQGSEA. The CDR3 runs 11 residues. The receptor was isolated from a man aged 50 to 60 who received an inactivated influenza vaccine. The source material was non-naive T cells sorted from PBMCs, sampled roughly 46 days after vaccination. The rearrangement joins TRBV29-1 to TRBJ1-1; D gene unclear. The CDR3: CSVDANTEAFF. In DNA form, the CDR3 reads TGCAGCGTTGACGCGAACACTGAAGCTTTCTTT. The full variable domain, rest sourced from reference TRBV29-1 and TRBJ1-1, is SAVISQKPSRDICQRGTSLTIQCQVDSQVTMMFWYRQQPGQSLTLIATANQGSEATYESGFVIDKFPISRPNLTFSTLTVSNMSPEDSSIYLCSVDANTEAFFGQGTRLTVV.